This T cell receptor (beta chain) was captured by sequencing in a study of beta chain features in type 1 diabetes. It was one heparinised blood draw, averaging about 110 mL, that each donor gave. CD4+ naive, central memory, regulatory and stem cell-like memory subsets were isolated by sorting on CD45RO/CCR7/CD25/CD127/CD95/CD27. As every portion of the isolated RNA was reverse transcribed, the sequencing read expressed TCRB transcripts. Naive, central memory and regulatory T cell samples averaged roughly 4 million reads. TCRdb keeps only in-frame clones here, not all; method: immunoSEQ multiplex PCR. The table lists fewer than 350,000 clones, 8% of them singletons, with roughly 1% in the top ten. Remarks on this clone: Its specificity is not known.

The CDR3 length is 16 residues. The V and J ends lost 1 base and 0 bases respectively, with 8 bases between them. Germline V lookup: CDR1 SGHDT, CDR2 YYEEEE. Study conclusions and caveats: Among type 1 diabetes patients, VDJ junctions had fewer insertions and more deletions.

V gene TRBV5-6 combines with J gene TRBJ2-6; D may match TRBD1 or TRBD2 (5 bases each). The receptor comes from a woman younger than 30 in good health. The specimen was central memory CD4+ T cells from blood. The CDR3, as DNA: TGTGCCAGCAGCTTGCGGGGCCCCTCTGGGGCCAACGTCCTGACTTTC. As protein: CASSLRGPSGANVLTF.